The 25 T cell receptor beta chains below come from one sample, sequenced in a study of cytomegalovirus exposure and HLA in healthy donors (dated by TCRdb to 2017 to 2019). Libraries were made using the immunoSEQ multiplex PCR assay. The multiplex PCR relied on a mix of 60 forward primers for TCR Vbeta segments and 13 reverse primers for TCR Jbeta segments. The immuneACCESS repertoire file appears here via TCRdb, limited to in-frame rearrangements. These files lack a portion of the clones; in checked studies, under half of the deficit traces to unresolved V genes, and the cause of the others is not known. The sample table holds over 95,000 clones, of which around 77% were seen once. Clones ranked in the top ten supply around 3.4% of the sample. Sequencing was performed on PBMCs. These receptor sequences come from a man aged 35-49 years in good health and CMV-seronegative.

The V call is TRBV7-2, the J call TRBJ1-2; D is ambiguous. This CDR3 is 14 amino acids long. Per germline, CDR1 SGHTA and CDR2 FQGNSA. V dropped 2 bases and J dropped 0 bases, with 7 bases sitting between them. CDR3 bases: TGTGCCAGCAGCTTAACACCCCCTAACTATGGCTACACCTTC. The encoded protein is CASSLTPPNYGYTF.

This chain joins TRBV10-2 and TRBJ2-7; the D gene is possibly TRBD2 (6 bases). From germline, CDR1 is WSHSY and CDR2 SAAADI. Trimming took 6 bases from V and 3 from J, leaving 9 bases between them. This CDR3 region has 12 residues. This chain's CDR3 is CASRVADYEQYF. CDR3 nucleotide sequence: TGCGCCAGCAGGGTAGCGGACTACGAGCAGTACTTC.

This sequence joins TRBV28 and TRBJ1-1; 8 nucleotides match TRBD1. The germline gives CDR1 MDHEN, CDR2 SYDVKM. J lost 0 bases, V lost 3 bases, and 9 bases had no gene match. CDR3 length: 17 residues. This CDR3 is CASSFVGTGWMNTEAFF. In DNA form, the CDR3 reads TGTGCCAGCAGTTTTGTGGGGACAGGATGGATGAACACTGAAGCTTTCTTT.

V usage is TRBV5-1 and J usage is TRBJ1-6, with a weak D call TRBD1 (5 bases). Germline V gives CDR1 SGHRS, CDR2 YFSETQ. The CDR3 runs 15 residues. V was clipped by 1 base and J by 3 bases, with 8 bases between them. This CDR3 is CASSLRDSYNSPLHF. The CDR3 coding sequence is TGCGCCAGCAGCTTGAGAGACAGCTATAATTCACCCCTCCACTTT.

This sequence joins TRBV10-2 and TRBJ2-1, with D unclear. CDR3 length: 13 amino acids. The V gene lost 4 bases and the J gene lost 4 bases, with 8 bases spanning the gap. The germline gives CDR1 WSHSY, CDR2 SAAADI. The CDR3 sequence: CASSVDRYNEQFF. The CDR3 coding sequence is TGCGCCAGCAGTGTAGATCGTTACAATGAGCAGTTCTTC.

V and J are TRBV5-4 and TRBJ2-3; weak D call: TRBD2 (6 bases). The CDR3 is made up of 15 amino acids. Germline V gives CDR1 SGHNT, CDR2 YYREEE (reference sequence). V lost 4 bases, J lost 4 bases, and 16 bases lay in between. DNA for the CDR3: TGTGCCAGCAGCGACCTTAGTGGGGGGTCAGATACGCAGTATTTT. It yields the protein CASSDLSGGSDTQYF.

This clone appeared a few times. The genes are TRBV7-2 and TRBJ2-7; D gene uncertain. CDR1 and CDR2 from the germline V gene are SGHTA and FQGNSA. The CDR3 is made up of 12 amino acids. The V and J ends lost 3 bases and 6 bases respectively, with 9 bases between them. CDR3 in DNA: TGTGCCAGCAGCTTGACATTAGGCGAGCAGTACTTC. Translation gives CASSLTLGEQYF.

CDR3 sequence reads: CASSVGTTTYEQYF. The DNA for the CDR3 is TGTGCCAGCAGCGTAGGGACAACGACCTACGAGCAGTACTTC. The chain combines TRBV11-2 with TRBJ2-5; D might be TRBD1 (6 bases). The end of the DNA aligns better with TRBJ2-7, so the J call may be wrong. The CDR3 is made up of 14 amino acids. The germline CDR1 and CDR2 sequences are SGHAT and FQNNGV.

The chain combines TRBV28 with TRBJ2-5; the D gene is possibly TRBD2 (5 bases). Germline V gene sequence: CDR1 MDHEN, CDR2 SYDVKM. CDR3 length: 12 amino acids. Trimming left V 10 bases short and J 0 bases short, with 9 bases between. CDR3 in amino acids: CAINGNQETQYF. The DNA of the CDR3 is TGTGCCATAAACGGGAACCAAGAGACCCAGTACTTC. The variable domain in full, completed from reference TRBV28 and TRBJ2-5, reads DVKVTQSSRYLVKRTGEKVFLECVQDMDHENMFWYRQDPGLGLRLIYFSYDVKMKEKGDIPEGYSVSREKKERFSLILESASTNQTSMYLCAINGNQETQYFGPGTRLLVL.

The chain recombines TRBV6-5 with TRBJ1-2, with TRBD1 matching over 8 bases. Germline CDR1 reads MNHEY; CDR2 reads SVGAGI. This CDR3 region has 15 residues. Germline trimming cut 6 bases from V and 2 bases from J; bases unmatched to any gene: 8. DNA for the CDR3: TGTGCCAGCAGACCCACAGGGGGTCTGAACTATGGCTACACCTTC. It codes for CASRPTGGLNYGYTF.

This clone was found a few times. The chain carries TRBV30 and TRBJ2-3; 10 positions match TRBD2. Germline V gene sequence: CDR1 GTSNPN, CDR2 SVGIG (reference sequence). Trimming cost V 3 bases and J 4 bases; bases outside gene matches: 7. The CDR3 totals 15 residues. CDR3 sequence: CAWRAGGAAADTQYF. The CDR3 nucleotides are TGTGCCTGGAGAGCGGGGGGGGCCGCAGCAGATACGCAGTATTTT.

The chain links TRBV5-1 to TRBJ2-5, with unresolved D. The end of the DNA aligns better with TRBJ2-7, so the J call may be wrong. Germline values: CDR1 SGHRS, CDR2 YFSETQ. The CDR3 length is 15 residues. As DNA, the CDR3 is TGCGCCAGCAGCTTCGGGCCCCAGGACTCCTACGAGCAGTACTTC. Translating it yields CASSFGPQDSYEQYF.

V usage is TRBV19 and J usage is TRBJ2-3; perhaps TRBD1 as D (6 bases). This CDR3 has 14 residues. Trimming took off 3 bases at V and 6 bases at J, with 13 bases between the two ends. Germline assignment: CDR1 LNHDA and CDR2 SQIVND (reference sequence). The CDR3 region has the DNA TGTGCCAGTAGTATTAACAGGGTGGGGGATACGCAGTATTTT. This translates into CASSINRVGDTQYF. The complete variable domain, with remaining parts taken from reference TRBV19 and TRBJ2-3, reads DGGITQSPKYLFRKEGQNVTLSCEQNLNHDAMYWYRQDPGQGLRLIYYSQIVNDFQKGDIAEGYSVSREKKESFPLTVTSAQKNPTAFYLCASSINRVGDTQYFGPGTRLTVL.

This clone was seen a handful of times. The CDR3 region is CASSLVQETYNEQFF. The CDR3 nucleotides read TGTGCCAGCAGCTTGGTACAGGAGACCTACAATGAGCAGTTCTTC. The genes are TRBV5-5 and TRBJ2-1, with D possibly TRBD1 on 5 matching bases. This CDR3 contains 15 residues. The V and J ends lost 0 bases and 2 bases respectively, with 9 bases between them. The germline gives CDR1 SGHKS, CDR2 YYEKEE (reference sequence).

The rearrangement uses TRBV5-4 and TRBJ2-5; possible D gene TRBD1, 5 bases. The CDR3 covers 16 residues. The germline CDR1 and CDR2 sequences are SGHNT and YYREEE (reference sequence). Deletions cut 4 bases from V and 5 bases from J, with 21 bases between. The CDR3 DNA is TGTGCCAGCAGCGGGGCACCCAGCGTGGCCGTCGAGACCCAGTACTTC. This encodes CASSGAPSVAVETQYF. Variable domain in full (rest from reference TRBV5-4 and TRBJ2-5): ETGVTQSPTHLIKTRGQQVTLRCSSQSGHNTVSWYQQALGQGPQFIFQYYREEENGRGNFPPRFSGLQFPNYSSELNVNALELDDSALYLCASSGAPSVAVETQYFGPGTRLLVL.

The V and J genes are TRBV6-5 and TRBJ2-2, with D perhaps matching TRBD1 (5 bases). Germline V gene lookup returns CDR1 MNHEY and CDR2 SVGAGI. Deletions cut 11 bases from V and 6 bases from J, with 19 bases between. This CDR3 has 14 amino acids. In nucleotides, the CDR3 is TGTGCCGCCCGCAGGGTTGTTTTTCCCGGGGAGCTGTTTTTT. It specifies CAARRVVFPGELFF.

The J gene is TRBJ2-3, the V gene TRBV5-1; TRBD1 is a possible D gene (6 bases). Germline CDR1 is SGHRS and CDR2 is YFSETQ. V was clipped by 0 bases and J by 6 bases, with 11 bases between them. This CDR3 spans 14 amino acids. The CDR3 loop reads CASSLATQGDTQYF. The CDR3 DNA reads TGCGCCAGCAGCTTGGCGACCCAGGGGGATACGCAGTATTTT.

The V gene is TRBV30, the J gene TRBJ1-1; 7 bases align to TRBD1. The V and J ends lost 0 bases and 6 bases, in that order; junction bases with no gene match: 10. CDR3 length: 15 amino acids. Germline V gene sequence: CDR1 GTSNPN, CDR2 SVGIG (reference sequence). The CDR3 reads CAWSVGGSLSAEAFF. Here the CDR3 DNA reads TGTGCCTGGAGTGTAGGGGGCTCCTTAAGCGCTGAAGCTTTCTTT.

In DNA, the CDR3 is TGTGCCAGTAACACAGGAAATAATGAAAAACTGTTTTTT. It yields the protein CASNTGNNEKLFF. This rearrangement joins TRBV19 to TRBJ1-4; D is possibly TRBD1 (5 bases). V lost 7 bases and J lost 4, with 10 bases in between. The CDR3 totals 13 residues. The germline gives CDR1 LNHDA, CDR2 SQIVND (reference sequence).

This clone occurred once. The chain recombines TRBV29-1 with TRBJ1-4; no firm D call. Germline V gene sequence: CDR1 SQVTM, CDR2 ANQGSEA. The CDR3 runs to 12 residues. V was cut by 3 bases and J by 8 bases, with 10 bases left in between. The CDR3: CSVDLTGEKLFF. DNA of the CDR3: TGCAGCGTTGACCTCACGGGGGAAAAACTGTTTTTT.

This chain links TRBV19 with TRBJ2-5; 8 bases agree with TRBD2. Germline V gives CDR1 LNHDA, CDR2 SQIVND (reference sequence). CDR3 length: 14 amino acids. V dropped 4 bases and J dropped 11; count of bases not matched to a gene: 12. CDR3 DNA: TGTGCCAGTAGTAGGCGGGAGGACTTTAGAGAGCAGTACTTC. Protein product: CASSRREDFREQYF.

Note on this clone: Other DNA sequences in this specimen translate into the identical CDR3. This rearrangement joins TRBV7-2 to TRBJ1-1; D is unresolved. This CDR3 has 13 amino acids. V lost 3 bases and J 0 bases, leaving 5 bases between the germline ends. The germline CDR1 and CDR2 sequences are SGHTA and FQGNSA. This CDR3 reads CASSFLLNTEAFF. The CDR3, as DNA: TGTGCCAGCAGCTTTTTATTGAACACTGAAGCTTTCTTT.

This clone showed up just a few times. The V gene is TRBV10-3, the J gene TRBJ1-2, with 8 bases fitting TRBD1. The junction had 11 bases not matched to a gene; V was cut back by 7 bases and J by 4 bases. CDR3 length: 15 residues. The germline V gene encodes CDR1 ENHRY and CDR2 SYGVKD. CDR3 DNA: TGTGCCATCACCGATAGCAGGGGGCCCACCTATGGCTACACCTTC. Translated: CAITDSRGPTYGYTF.

V gene TRBV5-8 combines with J gene TRBJ1-5; 9 bases are shared with TRBD1. There are 16 residues in the CDR3. Trimming removed 0 bases from V and 3 bases from J; junction bases left unmatched: 4. Germline lookup yields CDR1 SGHTS and CDR2 YDEGEE. This CDR3 is CASSLGDRVNNQPQHF. In DNA form, the CDR3 reads TGTGCCAGCAGCTTGGGGGACAGGGTGAACAATCAGCCCCAGCATTTT.

This chain connects TRBV7-9 to TRBJ2-1; D perhaps matches TRBD2 (5 bases). CDR1 is SEHNR and CDR2 is FQNEAQ in the germline V gene (reference sequence). V dropped 2 bases and J dropped 7 bases, with 9 bases sitting between them. This CDR3 has 13 residues. The CDR3 DNA follows: TGTGCCAGCAGCTTAACCGGGGAGAATGAGCAGTTCTTC. Amino acids: CASSLTGENEQFF.